These 20 T cell receptor beta chains came from one sample sequenced in a study of T-cell reconstitution after alpha-beta-depleted transplantation in children. Preparation of the TCRbeta library was carried out with unique molecular identifiers. TCRdb re-called the PCR reads through MiXCR, storing one row per CDR3 protein. The table includes some 70,000 distinct CDR3 sequences, 4.9% detected once. The material sequenced was PBMCs, mostly from graft donor cells, taken 180 days after TCRalphabeta/CD19-depleted stem cell transplant. The source of these receptors is a boy under three years old who had a stem cell transplant for acute myeloid leukemia, so the T cells may come from the graft donor.

This clonotype showed up many times. V and J are TRBV3-1 and TRBJ1-5; D gene unclear. Germline CDR1 LGHDT, CDR2 YNNKEL (reference sequence). CDR3 size: 12 residues. V lost 1 base, J lost 6 bases, and 4 bases lay in between. CDR3 sequence: CASSQGTQPQHF. The CDR3 DNA reads TGTGCCAGCAGCCAAGGAACTCAGCCCCAGCATTTT.

By share, this clonotype counts as medium-sized (0.01 to 0.1%). The V and J genes are TRBV12-3 or TRBV12-4 and TRBJ1-5, with 7 bases identical to TRBD1. The junction had 3 bases not matched to a gene; V was cut back by 6 bases and J by 4 bases. The CDR3 loop spans 13 amino acids. CDR3 sequence (DNA): TGTGCCAGCAGGGGGACAGTAAATCAGCCCCAGCATTTT. It specifies CASRGTVNQPQHF.

The rearrangement uses TRBV4-3 and TRBJ2-1, with D perhaps assigned TRBD1 or TRBD2 (5 bases each). CDR1 is LGHNA and CDR2 is YSLEER in the germline V gene. The CDR3 spans 13 residues. Trimming left V 3 bases short and J 10 bases short, with 13 bases between. Written as DNA, the CDR3 is TGCGCCAGCAGCCATACCCCGGGGCTGGAGCAGTTCTTC. Protein sequence: CASSHTPGLEQFF.

This clonotype was found many times. CDR3 sequence: CASSQDPGSGNTIYF. The CDR3 nucleotides read TGCGCCAGCAGCCAAGACCCGGGCTCTGGAAACACCATATATTTT. V and J are TRBV4-3 and TRBJ1-3, with D uncertain. The CDR3 consists of 15 residues. Trimming took off 0 bases at V and 0 bases at J, with 6 bases between the two ends. CDR1 LGHNA and CDR2 YSLEER come from the germline V gene.

This clonotype has ten or more counts. The DNA of the CDR3 is TGCGCCAGCAGCTTGGTCGGGGCCTCAAAAGAGACCCAGTACTTC. Translated: CASSLVGASKETQYF. This chain uses TRBV5-1 with TRBJ2-5; D may correspond to TRBD1 or TRBD2 (5 bases each). The CDR3 extends over 15 amino acids. V was trimmed by 0 bases and J by 3 bases, leaving 12 bases between them. Per the germline V gene, CDR1 is SGHRS and CDR2 is YFSETQ.

This clonotype was detected many times. V gene TRBV12-3 or TRBV12-4 combines with J gene TRBJ2-5; D is possibly TRBD2 (5 bases). Trimming pared 7 bases from V and 4 bases from J, leaving 16 bases between. This CDR3 has 14 residues. This chain's CDR3 is CASTRVPRGETQYF. The CDR3 coding sequence is TGTGCCAGCACCCGGGTCCCCCGGGGAGAGACCCAGTACTTC.

The sample holds many counts of this clonotype. The rearrangement uses TRBV20-1 and TRBJ2-1; 9 nucleotides match TRBD2. The germline V gene has CDR1 DFQATT and CDR2 SNEGSKA (reference sequence). This CDR3 spans 17 amino acids. Trimming cost V 2 bases and J 0 bases; bases outside gene matches: 8. The CDR3 is CSARSPSGDVSYNEQFF. The CDR3 DNA follows: TGCAGTGCTAGAAGCCCTAGCGGGGACGTCTCCTACAATGAGCAGTTCTTC.

This clonotype was recorded many times. The chain couples TRBV5-4 to TRBJ1-1, with D perhaps TRBD1 (6 bases). There are 14 residues in the CDR3. CDR1 is SGHNT, CDR2 YYREEE, per germline (reference sequence). V lost 3 bases, J lost 1 base, and 10 bases lay in between. The CDR3 nucleotides read TGTGCCAGCAGCTCCACAGGGACGAACACTGAAGCTTTCTTT. Its translation: CASSSTGTNTEAFF.

In its sample, this clonotype was seen many times. This chain links TRBV29-1 with TRBJ1-2; D not resolved. The germline V gene encodes CDR1 SQVTM and CDR2 ANQGSEA. V was trimmed by 4 bases and J by 1 base, leaving 7 bases between them. The CDR3 contains 12 residues. CDR3: CSVVGSNYGYTF. Written as DNA, the CDR3 is TGCAGCGTTGTAGGGAGTAACTATGGCTACACCTTC.

Many counts were recorded for this clonotype. V gene TRBV9 combines with J gene TRBJ2-5, with D possibly matching TRBD2 (5 bases). The length of the CDR3 is 14 residues. V gave up 0 bases and J gave up 6 bases, with 12 bases separating them. Germline lookup yields CDR1 SGDLS and CDR2 YYNGEE. In nucleotides, the CDR3 is TGTGCCAGCAGCGTAGGAACGGGAATAAAGACCCAGTACTTC. It translates to CASSVGTGIKTQYF.

This clonotype was recorded at least ten times. The V gene is TRBV20-1, the J gene TRBJ2-3, with D possibly matching TRBD1 (5 bases). The V gene lost 0 bases and the J gene lost 10 bases, with 17 bases spanning the gap. Germline V lookup: CDR1 DFQATT, CDR2 SNEGSKA (reference sequence). This CDR3 spans 14 amino acids. The CDR3 reads CSARDLGQGVSQYF. CDR3 nucleotide sequence: TGCAGTGCTAGAGATCTTGGACAAGGAGTATCGCAGTATTTT.

This clonotype was counted ten times or more. The chain is built from TRBV5-6 and TRBJ2-7, with 9 bases lining up with TRBD1. Germline loops: CDR1 SGHDT, CDR2 YYEEEE. The ends lost 3 bases at V and 0 bases at J; junction bases unmatched: 1. This CDR3 has 14 residues. CDR3 DNA sequence: TGTGCCAGCAGCTCGGACAGGGGCTCCTACGAGCAGTACTTC. Amino acid sequence: CASSSDRGSYEQYF.

This clonotype was detected many times. V and J are TRBV20-1 and TRBJ2-1; D might be TRBD2 (6 bases). This CDR3 comprises 16 residues. Germline V gene sequence: CDR1 DFQATT, CDR2 SNEGSKA (reference sequence). Trimming removed 2 bases at V and 1 base at J, with 15 bases between. The CDR3 loop reads CSARRLASGSYNEQFF. Written as DNA, the CDR3 is TGCAGTGCTAGACGTCTAGCGAGCGGATCCTACAATGAGCAGTTCTTC.

This clonotype was counted at least ten times. The chain recombines TRBV6-5 with TRBJ1-3; 11 nucleotides agree with TRBD1. The ends lost 0 bases at V and 4 bases at J; junction bases unmatched: 5. The CDR3 contains 17 residues. CDR1 is MNHEY and CDR2 is SVGAGI in the germline V gene. The CDR3 bases are TGTGCCAGCAGTTACTCGTCCCGGGACAGGGGGGGAAACACCATATATTTT. It yields the protein CASSYSSRDRGGNTIYF.

This clonotype was observed many times. The chain recombines TRBV7-9 with TRBJ1-2; D gene uncertain. V dropped 5 bases and J dropped 7 bases, with 8 bases sitting between them. The CDR3 consists of 11 residues. Germline lookup yields CDR1 SEHNR and CDR2 FQNEAQ (reference sequence). The CDR3 DNA reads TGTGCCAGCAGCCTTTGGGGTGGCTACACCTTC. This encodes CASSLWGGYTF.

This clonotype has a count of ten or more. The rearrangement uses TRBV11-2 and TRBJ2-5; perhaps TRBD2 as D (5 bases). The V gene's germline CDR1 is SGHAT and CDR2 FQNNGV. Trimming stripped 5 bases from V and 2 bases from J, with 9 bases between. The CDR3 has 13 residues. The CDR3 bases are TGTGCCAGCAGCCTAGCTTTTCAAGAGACCCAGTACTTC. Residues: CASSLAFQETQYF.

This clonotype was seen many times. J is TRBJ2-2 and V is TRBV4-1, with unresolved D. Looked up from germline, CDR1 is MGHRA and CDR2 is YSYEKL. The germline V and J ends were trimmed by 5 bases and 0 bases, with 13 bases remaining between them. The CDR3 covers 16 residues. CDR3 DNA sequence: TGCGCCAGCAGCGAGGCTGGGATGGCGAACACCGGGGAGCTGTTTTTT. Translated, it gives CASSEAGMANTGELFF.

At least ten counts were recorded for this clonotype. V and J are TRBV11-3 and TRBJ2-3; TRBD2 aligns across 7 bases. Germline lookup yields CDR1 SGHNT and CDR2 YENEEA. CDR3 length: 14 amino acids. J lost 4 bases, V lost 5 bases, and 6 bases had no gene match. The CDR3 DNA reads TGTGCCAGCAGCCCTCCGAGCGGGGCAGATACGCAGTATTTT. Protein product: CASSPPSGADTQYF.

This clonotype was detected many times. One junction end does not reproduce the germline sequence, and a read error may be involved. J is TRBJ2-5 and V is TRBV20-1, with TRBD1 matching 7 bases. The CDR3 loop spans 12 amino acids. The germline V gene encodes CDR1 DFQATT and CDR2 SNEGSKA (reference sequence). CDR3 nucleotide sequence: TGCAGTGCTCGAGACAGGGCAGAGACCCAGTACTTC. Protein sequence: CSARDRAETQYF.

This clonotype was observed many times. The chain couples TRBV6-2 or TRBV6-3 to TRBJ2-2; D is perhaps TRBD2 (5 bases). Germline V gene lookup returns CDR1 MNHEY and CDR2 SVGEGT. Trimming took 2 bases from V and 0 from J, leaving 25 bases between them. The CDR3 is 21 residues long. CDR3 bases: TGTGCCAGCAGTTACAACCCCTATAGGTTGGAGGTGCAAGCGAACACCGGGGAGCTGTTTTTT. Translating it yields CASSYNPYRLEVQANTGELFF.